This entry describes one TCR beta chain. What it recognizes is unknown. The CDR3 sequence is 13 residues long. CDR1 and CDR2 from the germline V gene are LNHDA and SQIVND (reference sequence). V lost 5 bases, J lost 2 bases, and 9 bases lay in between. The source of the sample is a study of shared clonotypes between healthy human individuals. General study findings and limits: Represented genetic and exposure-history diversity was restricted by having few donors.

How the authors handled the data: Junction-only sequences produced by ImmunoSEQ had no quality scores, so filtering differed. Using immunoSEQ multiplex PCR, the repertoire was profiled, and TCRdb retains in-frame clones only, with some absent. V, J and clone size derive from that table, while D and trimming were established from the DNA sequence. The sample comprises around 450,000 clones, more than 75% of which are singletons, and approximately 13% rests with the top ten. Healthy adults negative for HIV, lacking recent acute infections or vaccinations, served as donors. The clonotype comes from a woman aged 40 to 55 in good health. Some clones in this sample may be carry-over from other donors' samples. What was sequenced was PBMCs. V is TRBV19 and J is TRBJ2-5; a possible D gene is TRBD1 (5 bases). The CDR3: CASSLTDQETQYF. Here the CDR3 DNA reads TGTGCCAGTAGTTTGACAGATCAAGAGACCCAGTACTTC.